This TCR beta chain is from a study of blood T cell repertoires in COVID-19. The wider study: The cDNA or gDNA used as material had been derived from T cells, B-cell-depleted T cells, or PBMCs.

The CDR3 is 14 residues long. Germline V gene sequence: CDR1 SGHTA, CDR2 FQGNSA. J gave up 1 base and V 6 bases, and 4 bases lay outside the gene matches. In the original analysis: Using reference gene primer amplification, nucleated cell counts were estimated. TCRdb keeps only in-frame clones here, not all; method: immunoSEQ multiplex PCR. The DNA gave D and trimming, while V, J and clone size come from that table. Here the sample spans approximately 32,000 clones, around 86% being singletons. The receptor comes from a man between 60 and 70 years old with active COVID-19. The V and J genes are TRBV7-2 and TRBJ2-7, with 9 bases fitting TRBD1. Sequencing was performed on peripheral blood. The CDR3 loop reads CASRRQGVSYEQYF. DNA for the CDR3: TGTGCCAGCAGGAGACAGGGGGTGTCCTACGAGCAGTACTTC.